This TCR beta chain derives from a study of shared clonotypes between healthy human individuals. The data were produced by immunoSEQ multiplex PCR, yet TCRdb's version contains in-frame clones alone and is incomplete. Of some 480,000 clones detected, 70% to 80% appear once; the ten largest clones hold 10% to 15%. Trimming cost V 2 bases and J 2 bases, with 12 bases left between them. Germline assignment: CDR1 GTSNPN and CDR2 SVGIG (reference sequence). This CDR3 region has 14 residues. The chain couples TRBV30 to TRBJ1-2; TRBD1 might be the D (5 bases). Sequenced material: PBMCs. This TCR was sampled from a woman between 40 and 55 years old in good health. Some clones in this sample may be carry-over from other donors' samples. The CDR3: CAWSPPGPNYGYTF. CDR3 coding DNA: TGTGCCTGGAGTCCCCCGGGGCCGAACTATGGCTACACCTTC.